A single sample gave rise to the 23 T cell receptor beta chains below, sequenced in a study of CXCR3-negative and CXCR3-positive naive CD8 T cells. It was by 5' RACE with UMI labels that the TRB cDNA libraries were prepared. TCRdb re-called the 5' RACE reads and gives one entry per CDR3 protein, without DNA. Its table records 120,000 to 150,000 distinct CDR3 sequences. Whole-study findings and limits: Relative to CXCR3-negative naive cells, CXCR3-positive naive cells had more hydrophobic TRB CDR3s.

Their target antigens are unknown. Sequencing was carried out using naive CXCR3+ CD8+ T cells from blood. The subset is: CD45RO-CCR7+CD27+CD95- naive CD8+ T cells expressing CXCR3 (TNR3+). All receptors derive from a human donor in good health. Some clones in this sample may be carry-over from other donors' samples.

This chain uses TRBV11-2 with TRBJ2-5; absent DNA, TCRdb's TRBD1 call cannot be checked. This CDR3 has 15 amino acids. The germline V gene encodes CDR1 SGHAT and CDR2 FQNNGV. The chain's CDR3 is CASSLGPGRKETQYF.

The V gene is TRBV29-1, the J gene TRBJ2-3; as DNA is missing, the TRBD1 call by TCRdb cannot be tested. CDR3 length: 15 residues. Looked up from germline, CDR1 is SQVTM and CDR2 is ANQGSEA. CDR3 sequence reads: CSVERTGGGTDTQYF.

The rearrangement links TRBV5-1 to TRBJ1-4; the D call from TCRdb, TRBD1, cannot be confirmed without DNA. This CDR3 comprises 16 residues. Germline V lookup: CDR1 SGHRS, CDR2 YFSETQ. CDR3 in amino acids: CASSFIDPAGNEKLFF.

V gene TRBV6-2 or TRBV6-3 combines with J gene TRBJ2-7; TCRdb reports TRBD2, a call that lacks DNA to check it against. This CDR3 has 15 residues. Germline V gene lookup returns CDR1 MNHEY and CDR2 SVGEGT. CDR3 protein: CASSYEREGKYEQYF.

The CDR3 sequence: CASSSIGATFYNEQFF. This rearrangement joins TRBV7-6 to TRBJ2-1; TCRdb indicates TRBD1, and absent DNA this call remains unverified. The CDR3 is 16 residues long. The V gene's germline CDR1 is SGHVS and CDR2 FNYEAQ.

The chain employs TRBV4-1 and TRBJ1-1; TCRdb proposes TRBD1, but this gene call is untestable without DNA. CDR3 length: 13 residues. Germline CDR1 and CDR2: MGHRA and YSYEKL. The CDR3 loop is CASSQPGSTEAFF.

V and J are TRBV7-9 and TRBJ2-7; TCRdb indicates TRBD1, and absent DNA this call remains unverified. This CDR3 is 12 amino acids long. In germline, CDR1 is SEHNR, CDR2 FQNEAQ (reference sequence). The CDR3 is CASSPLPDEQYF.

This chain links TRBV20-1 with TRBJ2-7; absent DNA, TCRdb's TRBD1 call cannot be checked. This CDR3 is built from 11 residues. Per germline, CDR1 DFQATT and CDR2 SNEGSKA (reference sequence). The CDR3 loop is CSAPAPYEQYF.

The chain combines TRBV7-9 with TRBJ1-1; the D gene TCRdb calls, TRBD1, cannot be checked with no DNA. The CDR3 length is 17 residues. CDR1 is SEHNR and CDR2 is FQNEAQ in the germline V gene (reference sequence). The CDR3 is CASSFSPGTGRNTEAFF.

The chain links TRBV7-8 to TRBJ2-5. The CDR3 consists of 14 residues. From germline, CDR1 is SGHVS and CDR2 FQNEAQ. This CDR3 reads CASSYGVYQETQYF.

This sequence joins TRBV11-2 and TRBJ2-1; TCRdb gives TRBD2 as the D gene, but with no DNA this cannot be confirmed. Germline CDR1 reads SGHAT; CDR2 reads FQNNGV. The CDR3 length is 13 residues. CDR3 residues: CASSLGTCDEQFF.

This sequence joins TRBV6-6 and TRBJ1-6; TCRdb reports TRBD1, a call that lacks DNA to check it against. Germline CDR1 is MNHNY and CDR2 is SVGAGI (reference sequence). CDR3 size: 15 residues. CDR3 in amino acids: CASSSDRVPNSPLHF.

This CDR3 reads CASSWTGDTYNEQFF. V is TRBV9 and J is TRBJ2-1; checking the TCRdb D call of TRBD1 is not possible without DNA. The germline gives CDR1 SGDLS, CDR2 YYNGEE. The CDR3 sequence is 15 residues long.

The chain recombines TRBV6-5 with TRBJ2-2; the TCRdb call, TRBD1, lacks DNA for checking. Germline CDR1 reads MNHEY; CDR2 reads SVGAGI. This CDR3 has 15 residues. CDR3 protein: CASSHPGMNTGELFF.

The V gene is TRBV27, the J gene TRBJ2-1. The CDR3 covers 12 residues. Germline V gene sequence: CDR1 MNHEY, CDR2 SMNVEV (reference sequence). CDR3: CASSSAYNEQFF.

The V gene is TRBV29-1, the J gene TRBJ2-3; TCRdb reports TRBD1, a call that lacks DNA to check it against. CDR3 length: 16 amino acids. Germline V gene sequence: CDR1 SQVTM, CDR2 ANQGSEA. CDR3 residues: CSGTGSPIWGTDTQYF.

The CDR3 sequence: CASSQEGQGTYEQYF. The rearrangement links TRBV4-3 to TRBJ2-7. The germline gives CDR1 LGHNA, CDR2 YSLEER. The CDR3 is 15 residues long.

The rearrangement uses TRBV11-2 and TRBJ2-7; the TRBD1 assignment by TCRdb is unverifiable without DNA. The CDR3 length is 16 residues. Germline loops: CDR1 SGHAT, CDR2 FQNNGV. The chain's CDR3 is CASSRITTGNPYEQYF.

The V gene is TRBV12-3 or TRBV12-4, the J gene TRBJ2-7; TCRdb reports TRBD2, a call that lacks DNA to check it against. The CDR3 is 14 residues long. The chain's CDR3 is CASSLAGTSGEQYF.

This rearrangement joins TRBV12-3 or TRBV12-4 to TRBJ2-1; TCRdb's D gene call, TRBD2, goes unchecked for lack of DNA. The CDR3 covers 17 residues. The CDR3 here is CASNGLAGGPRANEQFF.

This chain joins TRBV7-2 and TRBJ2-7; TCRdb's D gene call, TRBD1, goes unchecked for lack of DNA. CDR3 size: 14 residues. Germline CDR1 and CDR2: SGHTA and FQGNSA. CDR3 sequence: CASSLRDSYYEQYF.

The rearrangement links TRBV7-9 to TRBJ2-7. CDR1 is SEHNR, CDR2 FQNEAQ, per germline (reference sequence). CDR3 length: 14 residues. CDR3 sequence: CASSPTVGTGEQYF.

The V gene is TRBV2, the J gene TRBJ2-1. Germline loops: CDR1 SNHLY, CDR2 FYNNEI. The CDR3 covers 12 residues. The CDR3 sequence: CASRPLRYEQFF. The full variable domain, completed using reference TRBV2 and TRBJ2-1, is EPEVTQTPSHQVTQMGQEVILRCVPISNHLYFYWYRQILGQKVEFLVSFYNNEISEKSEIFDDQFSVERPDGSNFTLKIRSTKLEDSAMYFCASRPLRYEQFFGPGTRLTVL.